A selection of T cell receptor beta chains follows, all from one sample in a study of T-cell reconstitution after alpha-beta-depleted transplantation in children. MiXCR was run by TCRdb on the PCR reads, yielding one entry per CDR3 protein. In the table there are approximately 110,000 distinct CDR3 sequences, over 9% of which are singletons. Source: PBMCs, taken before TCRalphabeta/CD19-depleted stem cell transplant. These TCRs come from a boy under 10 years old with acute lymphoblastic leukemia, due to receive a stem cell transplant. CDR3s include the opening cysteine and the closing phenylalanine or tryptophan. Each record gives: J gene, V gene, CDR3 protein.

j_gene: TRBJ2-7
v_gene: TRBV12-3/TRBV12-4
CDR3aa: CASSDRDRGQYEQYF

j_gene: TRBJ2-3
v_gene: TRBV9
CDR3aa: CASSQMTDTQYF

j_gene: TRBJ2-5
v_gene: TRBV5-1
CDR3aa: CASSLGAGETQYF

j_gene: TRBJ1-2
v_gene: TRBV18
CDR3aa: CASSSTWITYGYTF

j_gene: TRBJ2-7
v_gene: TRBV10-3
CDR3aa: CAISESDGTERYEQYF

j_gene: TRBJ1-3
v_gene: TRBV20-1
CDR3aa: CSARQGSGNTIYF

j_gene: TRBJ2-1
v_gene: TRBV4-1
CDR3aa: CASSYRDSYNEQFF

j_gene: TRBJ2-3
v_gene: TRBV7-8
CDR3aa: CASSFSRKFTYTQYF

j_gene: TRBJ2-7
v_gene: TRBV9
CDR3aa: CASSVGAGNRNEQYF

j_gene: TRBJ2-1
v_gene: TRBV29-1
CDR3aa: CSGTTSGRKYEQFF

j_gene: TRBJ2-5
v_gene: TRBV27
CDR3aa: CASSPAGPRHYQETQYF

j_gene: TRBJ2-1
v_gene: TRBV5-1
CDR3aa: CASSRSGLGSGEQFF

j_gene: TRBJ2-5
v_gene: TRBV27
CDR3aa: CASSLRPGLAGPLGRETQYF

j_gene: TRBJ1-2
v_gene: TRBV18
CDR3aa: CASSTGKYGYTF

j_gene: TRBJ2-7
v_gene: TRBV6-6
CDR3aa: CASSYALAHEQYF

j_gene: TRBJ2-7
v_gene: TRBV20-1
CDR3aa: CSASGRLAEHEQYF

j_gene: TRBJ2-3
v_gene: TRBV5-1
CDR3aa: CASSLEGYLGTDTQYF

j_gene: TRBJ1-4
v_gene: TRBV12-3/TRBV12-4
CDR3aa: CASTPEGLDEKLFF

j_gene: TRBJ1-2
v_gene: TRBV5-6
CDR3aa: CASSLQTGFFGYTF

j_gene: TRBJ2-2
v_gene: TRBV7-6
CDR3aa: CASSFLDRAGELFF

j_gene: TRBJ2-7
v_gene: TRBV6-1
CDR3aa: CASSFFGTELYEQYF

j_gene: TRBJ2-3
v_gene: TRBV20-1
CDR3aa: CSARSAGEADTQYF

j_gene: TRBJ2-1
v_gene: TRBV20-1
CDR3aa: CSAWRYNEQFF

j_gene: TRBJ2-2
v_gene: TRBV7-4
CDR3aa: CASSPRLARVNTGELFF

j_gene: TRBJ2-5
v_gene: TRBV20-1
CDR3aa: CSARQLAGGQETQYF

j_gene: TRBJ2-1
v_gene: TRBV10-3
CDR3aa: CAISGPPSGSHNEQFF

j_gene: TRBJ1-1
v_gene: TRBV29-1
CDR3aa: CSVDLTGTANTEAFF

j_gene: TRBJ2-3
v_gene: TRBV4-2
CDR3aa: CAISPARSLADWLSDTQYF

j_gene: TRBJ2-5
v_gene: TRBV5-1
CDR3aa: CASSSGQGGTQYF

j_gene: TRBJ2-1
v_gene: TRBV7-2
CDR3aa: CASSFITSGSDNNEQFF

j_gene: TRBJ2-2
v_gene: TRBV10-1
CDR3aa: CASRPLPRVVGGELFF

j_gene: TRBJ1-5
v_gene: TRBV27
CDR3aa: CASSPYTNQPQHF

j_gene: TRBJ2-1
v_gene: TRBV7-3
CDR3aa: CASSSLTHSYNEQFF

j_gene: TRBJ2-7
v_gene: TRBV20-1
CDR3aa: CSARARTSGSYEQYF

j_gene: TRBJ2-1
v_gene: TRBV5-5
CDR3aa: CASSLGPEDEQFF

j_gene: TRBJ2-7
v_gene: TRBV11-2
CDR3aa: CASSIAGGRFDEQYF

j_gene: TRBJ2-1
v_gene: TRBV7-7
CDR3aa: CASSLDRYNEQFF

j_gene: TRBJ2-7
v_gene: TRBV29-1
CDR3aa: CSVRLGGLEQYF

j_gene: TRBJ2-5
v_gene: TRBV2
CDR3aa: CASTTYLRTGGAVETQYF

j_gene: TRBJ2-1
v_gene: TRBV3-1
CDR3aa: CASSQLRAGGPYNEQFF

j_gene: TRBJ2-1
v_gene: TRBV30
CDR3aa: CAWNALGRSYNEQFF

j_gene: TRBJ1-1
v_gene: TRBV6-5
CDR3aa: CASSSRQGGLSAEAFF

j_gene: TRBJ2-1
v_gene: TRBV12-3/TRBV12-4
CDR3aa: CASSLRGKHNEQFF

j_gene: TRBJ2-3
v_gene: TRBV11-2
CDR3aa: CASSMTSGRAFSTDTQYF

j_gene: TRBJ2-2
v_gene: TRBV6-1
CDR3aa: CASSADRGYTGELFF

j_gene: TRBJ2-3
v_gene: TRBV5-1
CDR3aa: CASSLDIFGITDTQYF

j_gene: TRBJ1-3
v_gene: TRBV10-3
CDR3aa: CAISATGTGNTIYF

j_gene: TRBJ2-1
v_gene: TRBV7-2
CDR3aa: CASSLSGTSGTNEQFF

j_gene: TRBJ2-1
v_gene: TRBV20-1
CDR3aa: CSARDFGAQNRQPDNEQFF

j_gene: TRBJ1-6
v_gene: TRBV18
CDR3aa: CASSPPSRSGGNSPLHF

j_gene: TRBJ2-7
v_gene: TRBV2
CDR3aa: CASSSSYIYEQYF

j_gene: TRBJ2-7
v_gene: TRBV20-1
CDR3aa: CSPRGPGLAASYEQYF

j_gene: TRBJ2-1
v_gene: TRBV12-3/TRBV12-4
CDR3aa: CASTGQGINNEQFF

j_gene: TRBJ1-4
v_gene: TRBV13
CDR3aa: CASSLRGGSEKLFF